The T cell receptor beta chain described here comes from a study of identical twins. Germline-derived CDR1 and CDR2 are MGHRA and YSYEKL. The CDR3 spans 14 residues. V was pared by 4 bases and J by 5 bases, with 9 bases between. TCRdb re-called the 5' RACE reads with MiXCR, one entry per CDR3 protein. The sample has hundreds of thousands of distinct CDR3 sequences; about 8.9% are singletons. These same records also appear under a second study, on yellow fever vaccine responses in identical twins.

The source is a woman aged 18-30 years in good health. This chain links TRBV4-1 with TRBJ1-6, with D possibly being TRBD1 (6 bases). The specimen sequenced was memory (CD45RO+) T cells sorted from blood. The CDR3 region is CASSRQENNSPLHF. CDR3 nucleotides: TGCGCCAGCAGCCGACAGGAGAATAATTCACCCCTCCACTTT.